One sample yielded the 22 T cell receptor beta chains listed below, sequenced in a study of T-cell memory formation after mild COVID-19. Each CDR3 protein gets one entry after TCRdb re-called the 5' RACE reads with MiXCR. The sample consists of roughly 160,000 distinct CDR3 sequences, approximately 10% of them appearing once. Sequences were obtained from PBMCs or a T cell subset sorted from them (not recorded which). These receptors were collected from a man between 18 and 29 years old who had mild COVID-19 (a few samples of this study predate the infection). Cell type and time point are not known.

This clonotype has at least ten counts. CDR3 amino acids: CASSYRSNRLGKTQYF. CDR3 in DNA: TGTGCCAGCAGTTACCGCTCCAATCGGCTGGGGAAGACCCAGTACTTC. This chain links TRBV6-5 with TRBJ2-5; D remains unclear. Trimming cost V 2 bases and J 6 bases, with 19 bases left between them. This CDR3 contains 16 residues. Germline V gene data show CDR1 as MNHEY and CDR2 as SVGAGI.

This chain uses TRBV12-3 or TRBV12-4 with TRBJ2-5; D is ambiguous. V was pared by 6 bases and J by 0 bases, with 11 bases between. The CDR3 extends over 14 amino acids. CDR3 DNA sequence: TGTGCCAGCAGCGCAGGACCTCACCAAGAGACCCAGTACTTC. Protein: CASSAGPHQETQYF.

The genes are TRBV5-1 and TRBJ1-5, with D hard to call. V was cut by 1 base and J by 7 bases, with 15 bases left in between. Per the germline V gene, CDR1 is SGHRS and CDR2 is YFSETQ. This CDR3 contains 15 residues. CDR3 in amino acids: CASSLTTGFEQPQHF. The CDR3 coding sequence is TGCGCCAGCAGCTTGACAACGGGGTTCGAGCAGCCCCAGCATTTT.

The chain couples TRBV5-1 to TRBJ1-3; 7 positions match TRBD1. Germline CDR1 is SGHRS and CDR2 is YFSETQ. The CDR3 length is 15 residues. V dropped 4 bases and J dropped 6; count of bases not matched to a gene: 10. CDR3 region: CASSPTGGQQNTIYF. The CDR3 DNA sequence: TGCGCCAGCAGCCCGACTGGGGGACAGCAAAACACCATATATTTT.

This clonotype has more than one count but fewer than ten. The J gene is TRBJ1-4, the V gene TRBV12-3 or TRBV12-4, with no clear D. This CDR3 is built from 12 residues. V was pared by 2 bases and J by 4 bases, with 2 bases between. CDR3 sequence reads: CASSLYNEKLFF. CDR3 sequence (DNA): TGTGCCAGCAGTTTATATAATGAAAAACTGTTTTTT.

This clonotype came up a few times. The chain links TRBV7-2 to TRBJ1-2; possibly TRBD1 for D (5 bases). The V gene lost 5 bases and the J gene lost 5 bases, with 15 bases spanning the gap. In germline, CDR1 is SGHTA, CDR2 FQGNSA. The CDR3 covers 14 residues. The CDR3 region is CASSEMGQIYGYTF. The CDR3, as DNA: TGTGCCAGCAGCGAAATGGGGCAGATTTATGGCTACACCTTC.

The DNA of the CDR3 is TGTGCCAGCGGCGGCACGTATAGCAATCAGCCCCAGCATTTT. It specifies CASGGTYSNQPQHF. The chain recombines TRBV18 with TRBJ1-5; D not resolved. The ends were cut back, 8 bases at V and 0 bases at J, with 11 bases in the middle. The CDR3 covers 14 residues. Germline lookup yields CDR1 KGHSH and CDR2 LQKENI. Drawing the rest from reference TRBV18 and TRBJ1-5, the complete variable domain is NAGVMQNPRHLVRRRGQEARLRCSPMKGHSHVYWYRQLPEEGLKFMVYLQKENIIDESGMPKERFSAEFPKEGPSILRIQQVVRGDSAAYFCASGGTYSNQPQHFGDGTRLSIL.

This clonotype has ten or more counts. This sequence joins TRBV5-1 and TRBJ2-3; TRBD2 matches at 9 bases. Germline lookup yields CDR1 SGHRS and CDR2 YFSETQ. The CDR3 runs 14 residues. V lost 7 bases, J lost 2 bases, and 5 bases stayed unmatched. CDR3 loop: CASGAGGPTDTQYF. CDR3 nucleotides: TGCGCCAGCGGGGCGGGGGGGCCCACAGATACGCAGTATTTT.

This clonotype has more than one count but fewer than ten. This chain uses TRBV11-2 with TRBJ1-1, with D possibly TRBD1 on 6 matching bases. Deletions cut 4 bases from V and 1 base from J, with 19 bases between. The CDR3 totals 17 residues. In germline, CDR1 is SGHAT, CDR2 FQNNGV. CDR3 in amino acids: CASSSTRGGHSNTEAFF. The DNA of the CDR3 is TGTGCCAGCAGCTCAACGCGAGGGGGACACTCGAACACTGAAGCTTTCTTT.

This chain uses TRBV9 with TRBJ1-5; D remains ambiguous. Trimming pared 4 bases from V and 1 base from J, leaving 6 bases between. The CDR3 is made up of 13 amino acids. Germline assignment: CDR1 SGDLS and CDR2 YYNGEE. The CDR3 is CASSQSSNQPQHF. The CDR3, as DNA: TGTGCCAGCAGCCAATCGAGCAATCAGCCCCAGCATTTT.

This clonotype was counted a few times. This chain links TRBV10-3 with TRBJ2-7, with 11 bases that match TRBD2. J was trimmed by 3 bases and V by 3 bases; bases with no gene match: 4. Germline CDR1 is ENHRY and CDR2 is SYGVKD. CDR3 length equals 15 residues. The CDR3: CAISDSTSGVYEQYF. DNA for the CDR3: TGTGCCATCAGTGATTCGACTAGCGGGGTCTACGAGCAGTACTTC.

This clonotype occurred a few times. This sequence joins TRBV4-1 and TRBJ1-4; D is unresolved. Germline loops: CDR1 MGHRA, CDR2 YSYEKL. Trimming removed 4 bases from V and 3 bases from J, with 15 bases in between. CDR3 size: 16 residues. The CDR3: CASSRNGAAANEKLFF. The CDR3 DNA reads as TGCGCCAGCAGCCGGAATGGCGCGGCGGCTAATGAAAAACTGTTTTTT.

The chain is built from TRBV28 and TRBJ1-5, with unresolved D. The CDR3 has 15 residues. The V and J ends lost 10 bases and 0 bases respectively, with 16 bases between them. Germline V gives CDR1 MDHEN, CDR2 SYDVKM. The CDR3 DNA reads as TGTGCCACCCGGTGGACGGCCGATAGCAATCAGCCCCAGCATTTT. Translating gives CATRWTADSNQPQHF. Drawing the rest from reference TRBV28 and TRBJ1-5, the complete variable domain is DVKVTQSSRYLVKRTGEKVFLECVQDMDHENMFWYRQDPGLGLRLIYFSYDVKMKEKGDIPEGYSVSREKKERFSLILESASTNQTSMYLCATRWTADSNQPQHFGDGTRLSIL.

This chain's CDR3 is CASSWGGIINYGYTF. DNA of the CDR3: TGTGCCAGCAGCTGGGGAGGGATAATTAACTATGGCTACACCTTC. This chain connects TRBV3-1 to TRBJ1-2; no reliable D call. The CDR3 is 15 residues long. V dropped 5 bases and J dropped 1 base, with 14 bases sitting between them. The V gene's germline CDR1 is LGHDT and CDR2 YNNKEL (reference sequence).

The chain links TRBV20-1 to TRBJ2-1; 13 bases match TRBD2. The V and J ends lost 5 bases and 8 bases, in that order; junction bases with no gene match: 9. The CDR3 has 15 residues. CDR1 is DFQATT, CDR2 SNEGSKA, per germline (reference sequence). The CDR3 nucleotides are TGCAGTGCTCGCCCGACTAGCGGGGGGTTGCATGAGCAGTTCTTC. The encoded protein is CSARPTSGGLHEQFF.

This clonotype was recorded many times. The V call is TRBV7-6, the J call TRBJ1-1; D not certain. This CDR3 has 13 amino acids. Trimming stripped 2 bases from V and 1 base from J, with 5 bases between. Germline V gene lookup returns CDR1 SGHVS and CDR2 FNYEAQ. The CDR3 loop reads CASSLQENTEAFF. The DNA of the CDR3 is TGTGCCAGCAGCTTACAAGAGAACACTGAAGCTTTCTTT. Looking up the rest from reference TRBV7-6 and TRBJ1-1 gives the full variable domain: GAGVSQSPRYKVTKRGQDVALRCDPISGHVSLYWYRQALGQGPEFLTYFNYEAQQDKSGLPNDRFSAERPEGSISTLTIQRTEQRDSAMYRCASSLQENTEAFFGQGTRLTVV.

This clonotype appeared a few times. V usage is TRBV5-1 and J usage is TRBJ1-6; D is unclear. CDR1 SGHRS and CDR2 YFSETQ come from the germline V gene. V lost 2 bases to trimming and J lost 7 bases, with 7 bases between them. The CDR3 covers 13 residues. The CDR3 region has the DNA TGCGCCAGCAGCTTAACCAGGAATTCACCCCTCCACTTT. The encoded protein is CASSLTRNSPLHF.

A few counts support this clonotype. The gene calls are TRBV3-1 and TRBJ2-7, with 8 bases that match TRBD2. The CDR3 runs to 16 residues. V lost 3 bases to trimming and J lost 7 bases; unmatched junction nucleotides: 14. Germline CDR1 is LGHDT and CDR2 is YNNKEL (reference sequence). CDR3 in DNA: TGTGCCAGCAGCCAGAGGACCGGGACTAGTAGAAGAGAGCAGTACTTC. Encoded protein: CASSQRTGTSRREQYF.

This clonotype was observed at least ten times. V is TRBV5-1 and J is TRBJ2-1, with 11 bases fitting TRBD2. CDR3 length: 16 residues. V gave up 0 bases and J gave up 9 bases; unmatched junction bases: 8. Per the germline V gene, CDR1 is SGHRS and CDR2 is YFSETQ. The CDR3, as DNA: TGCGCCAGCAGCTTGGAGCTAGCGGGAGGTAACACTGAGCAGTTCTTC. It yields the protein CASSLELAGGNTEQFF. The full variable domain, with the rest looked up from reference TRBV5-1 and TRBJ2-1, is KAGVTQTPRYLIKTRGQQVTLSCSPISGHRSVSWYQQTPGQGLQFLFEYFSETQRNKGNFPGRFSGRQFSNSRSEMNVSTLELGDSALYLCASSLELAGGNTEQFFGPGTRLTVL.

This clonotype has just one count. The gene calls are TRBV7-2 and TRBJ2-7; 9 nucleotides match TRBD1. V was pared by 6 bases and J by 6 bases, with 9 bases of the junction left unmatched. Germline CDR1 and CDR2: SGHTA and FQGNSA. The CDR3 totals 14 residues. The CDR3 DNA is TGTGCCAGCAGAGAACAACAGGGGGCGGGCGAGCAGTACTTC. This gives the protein CASREQQGAGEQYF.

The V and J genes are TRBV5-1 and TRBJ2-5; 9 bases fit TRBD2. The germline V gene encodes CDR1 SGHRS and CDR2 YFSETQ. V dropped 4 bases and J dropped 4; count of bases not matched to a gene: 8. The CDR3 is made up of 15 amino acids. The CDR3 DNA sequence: TGCGCCAGCAGCAAGGGACTAGCATTTCCAGAGACCCAGTACTTC. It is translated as CASSKGLAFPETQYF.

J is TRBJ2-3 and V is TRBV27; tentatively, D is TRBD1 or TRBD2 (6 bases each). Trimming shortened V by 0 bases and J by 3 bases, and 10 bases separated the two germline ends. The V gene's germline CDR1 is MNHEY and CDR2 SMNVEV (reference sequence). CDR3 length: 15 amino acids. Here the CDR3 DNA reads TGTGCCAGCAGTTTATCACGGGGGCAAACAGATACGCAGTATTTT. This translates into CASSLSRGQTDTQYF.